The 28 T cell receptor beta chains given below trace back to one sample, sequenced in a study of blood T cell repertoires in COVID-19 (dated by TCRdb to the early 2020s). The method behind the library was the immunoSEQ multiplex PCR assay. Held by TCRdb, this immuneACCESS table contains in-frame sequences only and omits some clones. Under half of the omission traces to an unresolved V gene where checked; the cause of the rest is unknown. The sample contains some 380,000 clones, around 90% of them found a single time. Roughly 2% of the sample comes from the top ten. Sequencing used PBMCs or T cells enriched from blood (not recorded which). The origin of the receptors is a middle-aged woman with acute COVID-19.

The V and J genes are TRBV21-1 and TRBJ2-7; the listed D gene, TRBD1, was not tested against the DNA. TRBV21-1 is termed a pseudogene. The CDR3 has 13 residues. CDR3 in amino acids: CASIAGDSYEQYF. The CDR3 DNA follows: TGTGCCAGCATCGCAGGGGACTCCTACGAGCAGTACTTC.

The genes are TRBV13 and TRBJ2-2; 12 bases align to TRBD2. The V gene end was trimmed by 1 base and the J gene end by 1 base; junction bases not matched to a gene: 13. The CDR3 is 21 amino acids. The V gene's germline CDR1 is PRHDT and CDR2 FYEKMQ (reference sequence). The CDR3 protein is CASSLEARGLAGLRNTGELFF. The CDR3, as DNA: TGTGCCAGCAGCTTAGAGGCGAGAGGACTAGCGGGGTTGAGGAACACCGGGGAGCTGTTTTTT.

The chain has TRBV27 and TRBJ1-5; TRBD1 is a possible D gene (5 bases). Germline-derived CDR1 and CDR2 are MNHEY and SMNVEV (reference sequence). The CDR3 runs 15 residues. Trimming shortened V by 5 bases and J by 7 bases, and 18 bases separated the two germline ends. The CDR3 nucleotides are TGTGCCAGCAGTCCGGCGGGGCAGGGCGGCCAGCCCCAGCATTTT. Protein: CASSPAGQGGQPQHF.

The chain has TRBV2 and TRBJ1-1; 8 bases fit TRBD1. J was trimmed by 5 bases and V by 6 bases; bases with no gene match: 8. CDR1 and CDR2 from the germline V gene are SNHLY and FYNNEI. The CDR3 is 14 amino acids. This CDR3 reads CASSPTGVWTEAFF. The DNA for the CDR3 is TGTGCCAGCAGCCCGACAGGGGTCTGGACTGAAGCTTTCTTT.

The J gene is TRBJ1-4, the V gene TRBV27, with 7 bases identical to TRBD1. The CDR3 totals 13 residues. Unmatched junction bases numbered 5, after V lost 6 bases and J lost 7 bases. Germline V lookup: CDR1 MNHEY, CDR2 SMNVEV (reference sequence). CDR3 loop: CASRQGSPEKLFF. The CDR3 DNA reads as TGTGCCAGCAGACAGGGGAGTCCTGAAAAACTGTTTTTT.

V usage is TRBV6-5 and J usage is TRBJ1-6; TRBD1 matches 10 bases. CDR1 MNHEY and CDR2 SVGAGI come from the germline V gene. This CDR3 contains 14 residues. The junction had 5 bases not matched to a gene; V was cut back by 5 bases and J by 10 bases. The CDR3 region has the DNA TGTGCCAGCAGTCGTCGGGACAGGGGATCACCCCTCCACTTT. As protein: CASSRRDRGSPLHF.

The chain's CDR3 is CASSQDDRGYDGYTF. For the CDR3, the DNA is TGTGCCAGCAGCCAAGATGACAGGGGTTACGATGGCTACACCTTC. The chain recombines TRBV7-9 with TRBJ1-2; TRBD1 matches 8 bases. Per germline, CDR1 SEHNR and CDR2 FQNEAQ (reference sequence). The CDR3 totals 15 residues. V dropped 5 bases and J dropped 6; count of bases not matched to a gene: 11. Full variable domain (missing parts from reference TRBV7-9 and TRBJ1-2): DTGVSQNPRHKITKRGQNVTFRCDPISEHNRLYWYRQTLGQGPEFLTYFQNEAQLEKSRLLSDRFSAERPKGSFSTLEIQRTEQGDSAMYLCASSQDDRGYDGYTFGSGTRLTVV.

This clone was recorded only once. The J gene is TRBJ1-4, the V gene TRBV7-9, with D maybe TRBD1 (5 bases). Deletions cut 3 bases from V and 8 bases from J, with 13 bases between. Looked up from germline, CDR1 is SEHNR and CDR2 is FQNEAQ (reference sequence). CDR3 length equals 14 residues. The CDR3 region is CASSFGQGNEKLFF. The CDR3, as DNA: TGTGCCAGCAGCTTCGGGCAGGGAAACGAAAAACTGTTTTTT.

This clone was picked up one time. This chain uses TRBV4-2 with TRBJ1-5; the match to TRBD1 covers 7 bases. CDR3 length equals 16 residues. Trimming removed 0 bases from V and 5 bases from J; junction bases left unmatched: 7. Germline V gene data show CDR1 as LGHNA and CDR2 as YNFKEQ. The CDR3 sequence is CASSQDLGRGDQPQHF. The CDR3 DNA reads TGTGCCAGCAGCCAAGATTTGGGCAGGGGGGATCAGCCCCAGCATTTT.

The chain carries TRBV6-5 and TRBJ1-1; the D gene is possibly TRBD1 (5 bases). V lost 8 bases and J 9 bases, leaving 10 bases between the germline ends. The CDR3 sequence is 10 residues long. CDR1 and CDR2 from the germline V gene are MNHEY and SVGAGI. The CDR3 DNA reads TGTGCCAGCGTAGGGGCTAAAGCTTTCTTT. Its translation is CASVGAKAFF.

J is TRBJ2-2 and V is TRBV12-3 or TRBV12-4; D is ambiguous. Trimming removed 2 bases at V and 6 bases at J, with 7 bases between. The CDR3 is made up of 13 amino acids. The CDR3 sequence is CASSLMSSGELFF. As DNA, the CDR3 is TGTGCCAGCAGTTTAATGTCCTCCGGGGAGCTGTTTTTT.

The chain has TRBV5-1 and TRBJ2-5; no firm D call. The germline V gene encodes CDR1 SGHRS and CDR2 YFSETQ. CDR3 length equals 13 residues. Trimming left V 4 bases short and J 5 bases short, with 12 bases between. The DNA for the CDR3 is TGCGCCAGCAGCACCAATCCCAGGGAGACCCAGTACTTC. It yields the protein CASSTNPRETQYF.

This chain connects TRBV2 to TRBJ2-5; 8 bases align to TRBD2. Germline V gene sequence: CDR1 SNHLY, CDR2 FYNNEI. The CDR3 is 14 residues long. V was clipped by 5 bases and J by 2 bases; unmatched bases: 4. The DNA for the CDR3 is TGTGCCAGCAGTCTACTAGCGGCTCAAGAGACCCAGTACTTC. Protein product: CASSLLAAQETQYF. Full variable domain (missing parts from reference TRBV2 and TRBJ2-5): EPEVTQTPSHQVTQMGQEVILRCVPISNHLYFYWYRQILGQKVEFLVSFYNNEISEKSEIFDDQFSVERPDGSNFTLKIRSTKLEDSAMYFCASSLLAAQETQYFGPGTRLLVL.

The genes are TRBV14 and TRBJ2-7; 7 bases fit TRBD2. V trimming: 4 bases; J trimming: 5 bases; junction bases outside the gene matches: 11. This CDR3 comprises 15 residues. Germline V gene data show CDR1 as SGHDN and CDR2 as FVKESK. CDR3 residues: CASSPLGTSAHEQYF. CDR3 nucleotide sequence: TGTGCCAGCAGCCCTTTGGGAACTAGCGCCCACGAGCAGTACTTC. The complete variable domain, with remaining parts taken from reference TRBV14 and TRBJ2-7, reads EAGVTQFPSHSVIEKGQTVTLRCDPISGHDNLYWYRRVMGKEIKFLLHFVKESKQDESGMPNNRFLAERTGGTYSTLKVQPAELEDSGVYFCASSPLGTSAHEQYFGPGTRLTVT.

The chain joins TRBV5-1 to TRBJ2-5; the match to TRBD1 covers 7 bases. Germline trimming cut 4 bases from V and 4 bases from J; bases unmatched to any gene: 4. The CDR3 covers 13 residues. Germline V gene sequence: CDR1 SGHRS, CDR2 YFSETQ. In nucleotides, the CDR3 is TGCGCCAGCAGCAGACAGGGAGCAGAGACCCAGTACTTC. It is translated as CASSRQGAETQYF.

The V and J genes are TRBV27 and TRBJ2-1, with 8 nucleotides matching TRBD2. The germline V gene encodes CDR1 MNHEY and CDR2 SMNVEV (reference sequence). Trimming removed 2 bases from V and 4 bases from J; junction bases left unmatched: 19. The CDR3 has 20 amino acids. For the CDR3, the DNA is TGTGCCAGCAGTTTACGCTCTTTCGGCGGGGGGACCCCGTTTTACAATGAGCAGTTCTTC. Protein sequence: CASSLRSFGGGTPFYNEQFF.

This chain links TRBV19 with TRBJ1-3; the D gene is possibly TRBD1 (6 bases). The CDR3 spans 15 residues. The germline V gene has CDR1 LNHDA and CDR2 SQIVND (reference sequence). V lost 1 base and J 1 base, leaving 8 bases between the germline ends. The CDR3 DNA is TGTGCCAGTAGTATAGCCGGGACATCTGGAAACACCATATATTTT. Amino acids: CASSIAGTSGNTIYF.

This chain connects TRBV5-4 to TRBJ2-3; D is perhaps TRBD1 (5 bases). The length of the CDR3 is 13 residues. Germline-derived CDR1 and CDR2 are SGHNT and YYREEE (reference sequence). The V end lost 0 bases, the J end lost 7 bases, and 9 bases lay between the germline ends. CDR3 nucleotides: TGTGCCAGCAGCTTGGCAGGGTTGTATACGCAGTATTTT. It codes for CASSLAGLYTQYF.

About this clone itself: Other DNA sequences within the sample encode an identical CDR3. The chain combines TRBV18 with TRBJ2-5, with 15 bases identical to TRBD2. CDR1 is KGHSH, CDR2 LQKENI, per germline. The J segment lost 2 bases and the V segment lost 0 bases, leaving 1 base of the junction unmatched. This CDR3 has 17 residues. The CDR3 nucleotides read TGTGCCAGCTCACCACCTGGACTAGCGGGGGGGCAAGAGACCCAGTACTTC. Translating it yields CASSPPGLAGGQETQYF.

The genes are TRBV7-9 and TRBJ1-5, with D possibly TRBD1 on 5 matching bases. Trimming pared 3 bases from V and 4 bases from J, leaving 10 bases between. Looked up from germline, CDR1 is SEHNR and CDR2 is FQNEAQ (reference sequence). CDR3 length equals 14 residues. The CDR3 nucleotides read TGTGCCAGCAGCTTTCAGGGACTGAATCAGCCCCAGCATTTT. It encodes CASSFQGLNQPQHF.

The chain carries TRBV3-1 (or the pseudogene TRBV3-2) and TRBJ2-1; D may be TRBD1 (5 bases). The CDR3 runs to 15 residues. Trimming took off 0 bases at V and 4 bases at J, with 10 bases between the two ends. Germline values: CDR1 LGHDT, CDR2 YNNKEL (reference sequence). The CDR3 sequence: CASSQDLGRYNEQFF. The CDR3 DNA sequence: TGTGCCAGCAGCCAAGATTTGGGGCGTTACAATGAGCAGTTCTTC.

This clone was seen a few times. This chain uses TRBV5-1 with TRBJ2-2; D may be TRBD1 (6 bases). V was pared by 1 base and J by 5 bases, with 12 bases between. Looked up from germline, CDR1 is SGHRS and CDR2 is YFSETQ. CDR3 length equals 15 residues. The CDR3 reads CASSLLGGETGELFF. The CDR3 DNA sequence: TGCGCCAGCAGCTTGTTAGGGGGAGAGACCGGGGAGCTGTTTTTT.

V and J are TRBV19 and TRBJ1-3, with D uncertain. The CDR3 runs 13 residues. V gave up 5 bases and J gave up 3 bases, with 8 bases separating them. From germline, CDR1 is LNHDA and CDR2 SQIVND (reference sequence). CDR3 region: CASSAQDGNTIYF. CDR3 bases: TGTGCCAGTAGTGCCCAGGATGGAAACACCATATATTTT.

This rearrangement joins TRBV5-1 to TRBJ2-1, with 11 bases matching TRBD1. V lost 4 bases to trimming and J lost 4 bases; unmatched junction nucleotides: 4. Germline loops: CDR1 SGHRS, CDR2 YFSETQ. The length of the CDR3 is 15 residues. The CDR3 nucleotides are TGCGCCAGCAGCCAGGGGACAGGGGGATACAATGAGCAGTTCTTC. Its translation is CASSQGTGGYNEQFF.

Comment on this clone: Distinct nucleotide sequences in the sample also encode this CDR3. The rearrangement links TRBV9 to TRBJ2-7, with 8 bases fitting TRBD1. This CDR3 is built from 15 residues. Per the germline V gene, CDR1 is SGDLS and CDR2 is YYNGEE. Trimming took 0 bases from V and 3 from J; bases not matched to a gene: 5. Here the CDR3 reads CASSVGPGQGYEQYF. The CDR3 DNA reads TGTGCCAGCAGCGTAGGGCCCGGACAGGGCTACGAGCAGTACTTC.

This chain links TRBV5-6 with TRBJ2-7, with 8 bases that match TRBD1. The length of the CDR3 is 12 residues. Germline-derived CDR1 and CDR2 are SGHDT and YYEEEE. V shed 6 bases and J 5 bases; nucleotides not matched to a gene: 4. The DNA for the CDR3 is TGTGCCAGCACCTCCAGGGGGCACGAGCAGTACTTC. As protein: CASTSRGHEQYF.

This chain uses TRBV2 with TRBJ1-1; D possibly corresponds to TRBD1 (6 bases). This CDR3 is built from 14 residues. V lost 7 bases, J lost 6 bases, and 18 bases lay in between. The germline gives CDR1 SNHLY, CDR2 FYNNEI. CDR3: CASIPERTAAEAFF. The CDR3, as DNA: TGTGCCAGCATTCCTGAACGGACAGCCGCTGAAGCTTTCTTT.

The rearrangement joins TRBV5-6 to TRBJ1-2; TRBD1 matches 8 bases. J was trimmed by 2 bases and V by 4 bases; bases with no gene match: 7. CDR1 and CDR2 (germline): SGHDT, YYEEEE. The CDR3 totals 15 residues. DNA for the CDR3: TGTGCCAGCAGCGTTACAGGGGGGCAGAACTATGGCTACACCTTC. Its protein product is CASSVTGGQNYGYTF.